This passage covers 31 T cell receptor beta chains from one sample sequenced in a study of cytomegalovirus exposure and HLA in healthy donors. Both 60 Vbeta primers and 13 Jbeta primers went into the PCR. Profiled with immunoSEQ multiplex PCR; TCRdb holds only in-frame clones, not every one. The table shows around 130,000 clones, with roughly 80% occurring only once. Sequencing was carried out using PBMCs. These receptor sequences come from a woman between 18 and 29 years old in good health and CMV-seronegative.

The genes are TRBV29-1 and TRBJ1-1, with a possible D match to TRBD1 (5 bases). The ends were cut back, 6 bases at V and 1 base at J, with 12 bases in the middle. This CDR3 is built from 13 residues. CDR1 and CDR2 (germline): SQVTM, ANQGSEA. The CDR3 DNA is TGCAGCGTGCGCCGGGGGGGGAACACTGAAGCTTTCTTT. The encoded protein is CSVRRGGNTEAFF. The variable domain in full, with the rest retrieved from reference TRBV29-1 and TRBJ1-1, is SAVISQKPSRDICQRGTSLTIQCQVDSQVTMMFWYRQQPGQSLTLIATANQGSEATYESGFVIDKFPISRPNLTFSTLTVSNMSPEDSSIYLCSVRRGGNTEAFFGQGTRLTVV.

The rearrangement uses TRBV13 and TRBJ1-1; 7 bases agree with TRBD1. This CDR3 has 12 residues. V trimming: 5 bases; J trimming: 5 bases; junction bases outside the gene matches: 2. Germline V gene sequence: CDR1 PRHDT, CDR2 FYEKMQ (reference sequence). The CDR3 protein is CASSRQGTEAFF. CDR3 DNA: TGTGCCAGCAGCCGACAGGGTACTGAAGCTTTCTTT.

The genes are TRBV27 and TRBJ1-1; possible D gene TRBD1, 5 bases. CDR1 and CDR2 from the germline V gene are MNHEY and SMNVEV (reference sequence). The V gene lost 4 bases and the J gene lost 2 bases, with 14 bases spanning the gap. The length of the CDR3 is 15 residues. The CDR3 protein is CASSSRGFKNTEAFF. DNA of the CDR3: TGTGCCAGCAGTTCTAGGGGTTTCAAAAACACTGAAGCTTTCTTT.

The CDR3 here is CASRRNRGNTGELFF. In DNA, the CDR3 is TGTGCCAGCAGGAGAAACAGGGGTAACACCGGGGAGCTGTTTTTT. This rearrangement joins TRBV6-4 to TRBJ2-2, with 7 positions matching TRBD1. The trim removed 6 bases at V and 2 bases at J, leaving 6 bases unmatched. Germline CDR1 MRHNA, CDR2 SNTAGT. CDR3 size: 15 residues.

This sequence joins TRBV2 and TRBJ1-1; D unclear. V lost 9 bases and J lost 0, with 5 bases in between. This CDR3 region has 11 residues. The germline V gene has CDR1 SNHLY and CDR2 FYNNEI. CDR3 loop: CARSMNTEAFF. The CDR3 nucleotides are TGTGCCAGGTCCATGAACACTGAAGCTTTCTTT.

The rearrangement uses TRBV6-5 and TRBJ1-5; no firm D call. From germline, CDR1 is MNHEY and CDR2 SVGAGI. Trimming stripped 6 bases from V and 5 bases from J, with 11 bases between. The CDR3 consists of 13 residues. The CDR3 loop is CASRPHSDQPQHF. DNA of the CDR3: TGTGCCAGCAGGCCTCACTCGGATCAGCCCCAGCATTTT.

This clone was picked up a small number of times. The CDR3 sequence is CASSYSQSSYNEQFF. CDR3 DNA: TGTGCCAGCAGCTACAGTCAAAGCTCCTACAATGAGCAGTTCTTC. The gene calls are TRBV7-2 and TRBJ2-1, with unresolved D. CDR1 is SGHTA and CDR2 is FQGNSA in the germline V gene. The germline V and J ends were trimmed by 4 bases and 0 bases, with 10 bases remaining between them. This CDR3 spans 15 amino acids.

The chain employs TRBV6-5 and TRBJ1-1; TRBD1 is a possible D gene (6 bases). Looked up from germline, CDR1 is MNHEY and CDR2 is SVGAGI. The germline V and J ends were trimmed by 6 bases and 5 bases, with 16 bases remaining between them. The CDR3 runs to 14 residues. The CDR3 region has the DNA TGTGCCAGCAGCCACAGGGAGGGAGGGACTGAAGCTTTCTTT. This translates into CASSHREGGTEAFF.

The chain recombines TRBV25-1 with TRBJ1-2; 11 bases agree with TRBD1. CDR1 is MGHDK, CDR2 SYGVNS, per germline. Trimming removed 5 bases from V and 1 base from J; junction bases left unmatched: 9. CDR3 length: 17 amino acids. CDR3 residues: CASSPPDRGPDNYGYTF. The CDR3 coding sequence is TGTGCCAGCAGTCCCCCGGACAGGGGGCCTGATAACTATGGCTACACCTTC.

The chain carries TRBV6-6 and TRBJ1-2; D is unclear. Germline V gene data show CDR1 as MNHNY and CDR2 as SVGAGI (reference sequence). Trimming removed 0 bases from V and 1 base from J, with 9 bases in between. This CDR3 spans 15 amino acids. The CDR3 nucleotides are TGTGCCAGCAGTTACTCGTTCGGAGGTAACTATGGCTACACCTTC. It specifies CASSYSFGGNYGYTF.

The gene calls are TRBV4-3 and TRBJ1-2, with D maybe TRBD1 (6 bases). The germline V gene encodes CDR1 LGHNA and CDR2 YSLEER. Trimming stripped 1 base from V and 3 bases from J, with 12 bases between. CDR3 length: 15 residues. Here the CDR3 DNA reads TGCGCCAGCAGCCAAGTTTGGGGGGGGCACTATGGCTACACCTTC. This codes for CASSQVWGGHYGYTF.

The CDR3 loop reads CASRDRGYNEQFF. CDR3 nucleotide sequence: TGTGCCAGCAGGGACAGGGGATACAATGAGCAGTTCTTC. The rearrangement joins TRBV5-4 to TRBJ2-1; 9 nucleotides match TRBD1. The CDR3 covers 13 residues. The V and J ends lost 5 bases and 4 bases, in that order; junction bases with no gene match: 1. Per germline, CDR1 SGHNT and CDR2 YYREEE (reference sequence).

V and J are TRBV7-6 and TRBJ1-2; 10 bases are shared with TRBD1. V lost 5 bases to trimming and J lost 7 bases; unmatched junction nucleotides: 4. The germline V gene has CDR1 SGHVS and CDR2 FNYEAQ. The CDR3 sequence is 13 residues long. CDR3: CASSPGQGPGYTF. Written as DNA, the CDR3 is TGTGCCAGCAGCCCGGGACAGGGGCCTGGCTACACCTTC.

V gene TRBV7-3 combines with J gene TRBJ1-6; TRBD1 matches 7 bases. The J segment lost 10 bases and the V segment lost 2 bases, leaving 5 bases of the junction unmatched. Per germline, CDR1 SGHTA and CDR2 FQGTGA. CDR3 length: 14 amino acids. This CDR3 is CASSLSGGKSPLHF. DNA of the CDR3: TGTGCCAGCAGCTTATCAGGGGGGAAATCACCCCTCCACTTT.

This clone showed up just a few times. The chain employs TRBV7-9 and TRBJ2-7; 8 bases are shared with TRBD1. V shed 4 bases and J 0 bases; nucleotides not matched to a gene: 14. The length of the CDR3 is 18 residues. Germline V gives CDR1 SEHNR, CDR2 FQNEAQ (reference sequence). The CDR3 DNA reads TGTGCCAGCAGCTCGATGCGACAGGGGTTTCGCAGCTCCTACGAGCAGTACTTC. Translation: CASSSMRQGFRSSYEQYF.

The CDR3 loop is CASSFTRTEAFF. The CDR3 nucleotides are TGTGCCAGCAGCTTTACGAGGACTGAAGCTTTCTTT. J is TRBJ1-1 and V is TRBV7-9; D is unclear. Germline loops: CDR1 SEHNR, CDR2 FQNEAQ (reference sequence). CDR3 length equals 12 residues. Trimming left V 3 bases short and J 5 bases short, with 7 bases between.

The V gene is TRBV5-1, the J gene TRBJ2-1; 11 nucleotides align to TRBD2. This CDR3 comprises 16 residues. J gave up 8 bases and V 7 bases, and 14 bases lay outside the gene matches. Germline V gene lookup returns CDR1 SGHRS and CDR2 YFSETQ. CDR3 nucleotides: TGCGCCAGCTCTCAGCATAGCGGGAGGGCTCTCTATGAGCAGTTCTTC. Translation: CASSQHSGRALYEQFF.

The chain uses TRBV10-3 and TRBJ2-2; 8 positions match TRBD1. The J segment lost 6 bases and the V segment lost 4 bases, leaving 4 bases of the junction unmatched. From germline, CDR1 is ENHRY and CDR2 SYGVKD. The CDR3 consists of 14 residues. CDR3 nucleotides: TGTGCCATCAGTGGGACAGGGTTGTCCGGGGAGCTGTTTTTT. Protein sequence: CAISGTGLSGELFF.

The V and J genes are TRBV6-6 and TRBJ2-2, with a weak D call TRBD1 (5 bases). This CDR3 is built from 14 residues. V lost 6 bases to trimming and J lost 7 bases, with 15 bases between them. Germline V gene sequence: CDR1 MNHNY, CDR2 SVGAGI (reference sequence). This chain's CDR3 is CASSDSDSVGELFF. CDR3 bases: TGTGCCAGCAGCGACAGTGACAGCGTCGGGGAGCTGTTTTTT.

Only one count was recorded for this clone. V is TRBV6-1 and J is TRBJ1-4; the D is unclear. This CDR3 has 12 residues. Trimming took 6 bases from V and 6 from J, leaving 8 bases between them. The V gene's germline CDR1 is MNHNS and CDR2 SASEGT. DNA of the CDR3: TGTGCCAGCAGGGGTGGAGATGAAAAACTGTTTTTT. This sequence encodes CASRGGDEKLFF.

The chain has TRBV4-2 and TRBJ2-2; TRBD2 agrees at 7 bases. Losses at the gene ends were 0 bases for V and 5 bases for J; bases not matched to a gene: 9. This CDR3 comprises 17 residues. From germline, CDR1 is LGHNA and CDR2 YNFKEQ. The CDR3 bases are TGTGCCAGCAGCCAAGATCGGGGGGAGGGCCTAACCGGGGAGCTGTTTTTT. It codes for CASSQDRGEGLTGELFF.

The V and J genes are TRBV7-2 and TRBJ2-3, with D perhaps matching TRBD2 (5 bases). This CDR3 is built from 14 residues. Looked up from germline, CDR1 is SGHTA and CDR2 is FQGNSA. V was clipped by 6 bases and J by 2 bases, with 12 bases between them. CDR3 in DNA: TGTGCCAGCAGTCCGGGATTCAACACAGATACGCAGTATTTT. Encoded protein: CASSPGFNTDTQYF. The variable domain in full, with the rest retrieved from reference TRBV7-2 and TRBJ2-3, is GAGVSQSPSNKVTEKGKDVELRCDPISGHTALYWYRQSLGQGLEFLIYFQGNSAPDKSGLPSDRFSAERTGGSVSTLTIQRTQQEDSAVYLCASSPGFNTDTQYFGPGTRLTVL.

V usage is TRBV19 and J usage is TRBJ1-5, with a possible D match to TRBD1 (6 bases). The CDR3 has 16 amino acids. The germline gives CDR1 LNHDA, CDR2 SQIVND (reference sequence). The germline V and J ends were trimmed by 4 bases and 5 bases, with 18 bases remaining between them. The CDR3 spells CASSKTGSGQDQPQHF. CDR3 sequence (DNA): TGTGCCAGTAGTAAGACAGGCTCAGGTCAGGATCAGCCCCAGCATTTT. The variable domain in full, with the rest retrieved from reference TRBV19 and TRBJ1-5, is DGGITQSPKYLFRKEGQNVTLSCEQNLNHDAMYWYRQDPGQGLRLIYYSQIVNDFQKGDIAEGYSVSREKKESFPLTVTSAQKNPTAFYLCASSKTGSGQDQPQHFGDGTRLSIL.

The rearrangement joins TRBV15 to TRBJ1-5; 9 bases fit TRBD1. Per germline, CDR1 LNHNV and CDR2 YYDKDF (reference sequence). This CDR3 contains 16 residues. With 3 bases clipped from V and 0 bases from J, the junction kept 3 bases outside the gene matches. The CDR3 reads CATSRGDRDSNQPQHF. The CDR3 DNA reads as TGTGCCACCAGCAGGGGGGACAGGGATAGCAATCAGCCCCAGCATTTT.

The CDR3 region is CASSPRQGETLGEQYF. As DNA, the CDR3 is TGTGCCAGCTCACCACGACAGGGGGAGACCCTGGGCGAGCAGTACTTC. The rearrangement joins TRBV18 to TRBJ2-7, with TRBD1 matching over 9 bases. V was clipped by 1 base and J by 6 bases; unmatched bases: 10. CDR3 length equals 16 residues. The germline V gene encodes CDR1 KGHSH and CDR2 LQKENI.

The chain uses TRBV7-9 and TRBJ1-2; D not resolved. Trimming removed 2 bases from V and 4 bases from J, with 17 bases in between. Germline V gives CDR1 SEHNR, CDR2 FQNEAQ (reference sequence). The CDR3 length is 16 residues. The CDR3 DNA sequence: TGTGCCAGCAGCTTAAAAGAGGGCCTCAAGGCCTATGGCTACACCTTC. This codes for CASSLKEGLKAYGYTF.

V usage is TRBV6-1 and J usage is TRBJ1-2; D remains unclear. Between the trimmed V and J ends, which lost 0 bases and 3 bases, there was a span of 5 bases. The CDR3 is 13 residues long. Germline V CDR1 and CDR2: MNHNS, SASEGT. The CDR3 DNA reads TGTGCCAGCAGTGAAGCGCAGGACTATGGCTACACCTTC. Its translation is CASSEAQDYGYTF.

V is TRBV5-1 and J is TRBJ2-7; no definite D call. The CDR3 loop spans 13 amino acids. Trimming removed 2 bases at V and 3 bases at J, with 9 bases between. Looked up from germline, CDR1 is SGHRS and CDR2 is YFSETQ. This chain's CDR3 is CASSFTVSYEQYF. CDR3 coding DNA: TGCGCCAGCAGCTTTACGGTAAGCTACGAGCAGTACTTC.

The rearrangement uses TRBV5-1 and TRBJ1-2, with TRBD1 matching over 7 bases. This CDR3 is built from 13 residues. Germline loops: CDR1 SGHRS, CDR2 YFSETQ. Losses at the gene ends were 4 bases for V and 5 bases for J; bases not matched to a gene: 5. The CDR3 nucleotides are TGCGCCAGCAGCCCAGTGACAGGGTATGGCTACACCTTC. It yields the protein CASSPVTGYGYTF.

The chain joins TRBV6-5 to TRBJ1-1; the D is unclear. V was trimmed by 4 bases and J by 3 bases, leaving 12 bases between them. The CDR3 contains 14 residues. Looked up from germline, CDR1 is MNHEY and CDR2 is SVGAGI. The CDR3 bases are TGTGCCAGCAGTTCCGACACTCACCACACTGAAGCTTTCTTT. Translation: CASSSDTHHTEAFF.

This clone occurred once. J is TRBJ2-1 and V is TRBV4-1, with 12 bases aligning to TRBD2. The junction had 9 bases not matched to a gene; V was cut back by 4 bases and J by 8 bases. The CDR3 is made up of 16 amino acids. The germline V gene has CDR1 MGHRA and CDR2 YSYEKL. CDR3: CASSLLTSGRGDEQFF. CDR3 bases: TGCGCCAGCAGCCTCTTGACTAGCGGGAGAGGCGATGAGCAGTTCTTC.